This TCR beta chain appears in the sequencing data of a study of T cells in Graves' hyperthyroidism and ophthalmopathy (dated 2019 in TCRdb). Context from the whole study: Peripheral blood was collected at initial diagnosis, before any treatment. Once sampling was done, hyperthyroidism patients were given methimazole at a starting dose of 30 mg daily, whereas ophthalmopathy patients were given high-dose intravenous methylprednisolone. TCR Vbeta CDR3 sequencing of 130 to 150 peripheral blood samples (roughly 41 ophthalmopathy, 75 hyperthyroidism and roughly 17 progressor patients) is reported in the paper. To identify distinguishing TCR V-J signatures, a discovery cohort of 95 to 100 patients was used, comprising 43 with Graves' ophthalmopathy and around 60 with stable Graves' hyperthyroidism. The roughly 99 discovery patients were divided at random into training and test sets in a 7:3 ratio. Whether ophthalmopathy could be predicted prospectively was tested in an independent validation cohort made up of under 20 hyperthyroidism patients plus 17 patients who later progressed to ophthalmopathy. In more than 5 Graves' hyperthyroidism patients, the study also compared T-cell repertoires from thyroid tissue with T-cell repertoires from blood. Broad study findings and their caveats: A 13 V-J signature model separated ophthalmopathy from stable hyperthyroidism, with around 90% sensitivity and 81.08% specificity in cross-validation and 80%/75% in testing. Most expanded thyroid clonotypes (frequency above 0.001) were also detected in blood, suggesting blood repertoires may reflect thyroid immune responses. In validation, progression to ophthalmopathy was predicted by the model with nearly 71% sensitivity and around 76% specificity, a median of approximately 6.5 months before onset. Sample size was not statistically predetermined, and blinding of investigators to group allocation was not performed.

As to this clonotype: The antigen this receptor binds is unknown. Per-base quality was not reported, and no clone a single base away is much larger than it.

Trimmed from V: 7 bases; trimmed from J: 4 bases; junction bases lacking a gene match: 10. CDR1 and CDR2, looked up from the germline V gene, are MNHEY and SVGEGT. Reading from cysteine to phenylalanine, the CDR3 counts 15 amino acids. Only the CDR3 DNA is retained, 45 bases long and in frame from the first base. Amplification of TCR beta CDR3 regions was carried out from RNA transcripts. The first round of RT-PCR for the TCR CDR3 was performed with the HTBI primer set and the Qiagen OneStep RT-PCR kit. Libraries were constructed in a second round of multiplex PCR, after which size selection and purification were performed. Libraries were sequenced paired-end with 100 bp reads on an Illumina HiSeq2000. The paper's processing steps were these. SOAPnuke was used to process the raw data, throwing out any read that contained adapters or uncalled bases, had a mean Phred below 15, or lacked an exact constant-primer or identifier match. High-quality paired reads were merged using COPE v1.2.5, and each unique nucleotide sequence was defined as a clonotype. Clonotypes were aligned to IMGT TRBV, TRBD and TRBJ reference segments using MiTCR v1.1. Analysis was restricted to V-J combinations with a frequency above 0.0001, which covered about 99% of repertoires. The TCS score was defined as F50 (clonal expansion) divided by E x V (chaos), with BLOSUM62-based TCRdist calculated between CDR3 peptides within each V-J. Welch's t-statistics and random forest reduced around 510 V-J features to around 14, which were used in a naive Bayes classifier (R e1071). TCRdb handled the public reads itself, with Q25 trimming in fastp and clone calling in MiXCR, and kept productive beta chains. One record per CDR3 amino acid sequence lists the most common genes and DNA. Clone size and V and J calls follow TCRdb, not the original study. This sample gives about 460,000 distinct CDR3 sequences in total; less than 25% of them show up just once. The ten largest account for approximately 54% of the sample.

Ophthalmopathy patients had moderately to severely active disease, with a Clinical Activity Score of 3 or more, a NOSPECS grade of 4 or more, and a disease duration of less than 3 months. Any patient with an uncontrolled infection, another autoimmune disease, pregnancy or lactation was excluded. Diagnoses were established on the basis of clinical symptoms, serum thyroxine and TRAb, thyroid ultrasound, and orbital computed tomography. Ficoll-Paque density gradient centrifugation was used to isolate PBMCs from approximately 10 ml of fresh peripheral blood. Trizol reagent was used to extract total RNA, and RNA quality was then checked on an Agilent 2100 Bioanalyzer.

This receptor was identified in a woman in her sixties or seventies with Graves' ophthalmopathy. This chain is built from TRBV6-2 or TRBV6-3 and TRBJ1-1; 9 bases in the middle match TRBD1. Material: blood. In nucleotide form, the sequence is TGTGCCAGCAAAAACAGGGGGCACGGAAGCACTGAAGCTTTCTTT. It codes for CASKNRGHGSTEAFF.